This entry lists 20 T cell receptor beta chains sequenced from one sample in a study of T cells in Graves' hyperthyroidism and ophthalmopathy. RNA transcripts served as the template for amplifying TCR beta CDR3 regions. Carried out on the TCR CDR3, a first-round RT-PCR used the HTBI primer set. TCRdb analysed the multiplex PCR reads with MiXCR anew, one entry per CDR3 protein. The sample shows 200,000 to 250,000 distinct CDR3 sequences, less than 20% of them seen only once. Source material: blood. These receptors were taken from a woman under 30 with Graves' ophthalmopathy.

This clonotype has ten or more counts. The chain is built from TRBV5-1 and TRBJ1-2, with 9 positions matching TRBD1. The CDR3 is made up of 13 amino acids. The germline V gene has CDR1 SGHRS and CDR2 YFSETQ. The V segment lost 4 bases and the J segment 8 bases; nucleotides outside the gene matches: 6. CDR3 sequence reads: CASSPGQGGGYTF. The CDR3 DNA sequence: TGCGCCAGCAGCCCGGGACAGGGAGGAGGCTACACCTTC.

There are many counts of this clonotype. This CDR3 reads CSDRDRARGGSTQYF. The CDR3 coding sequence is TGCAGTGACCGGGACAGGGCTCGAGGAGGGAGTACGCAGTATTTT. This chain links TRBV20-1 with TRBJ2-3; 9 bases map to TRBD1. This CDR3 is 15 amino acids long. After removal of 7 bases from V and 8 bases from J, the junction contained 16 bases not matched to a gene. The germline V gene has CDR1 DFQATT and CDR2 SNEGSKA (reference sequence).

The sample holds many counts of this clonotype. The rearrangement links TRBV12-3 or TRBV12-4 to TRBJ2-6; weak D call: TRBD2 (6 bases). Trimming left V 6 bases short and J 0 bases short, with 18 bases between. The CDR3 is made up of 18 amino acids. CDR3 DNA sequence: TGTGCCAGCAGCGGAGGGACTTCGTTCTTCTCTGGGGCCAACGTCCTGACTTTC. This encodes CASSGGTSFFSGANVLTF.

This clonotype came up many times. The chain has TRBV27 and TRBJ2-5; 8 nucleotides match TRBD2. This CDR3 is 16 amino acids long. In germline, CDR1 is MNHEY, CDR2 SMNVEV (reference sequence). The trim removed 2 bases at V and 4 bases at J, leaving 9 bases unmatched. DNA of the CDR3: TGTGCCAGCAGTTTAAAGTCGGGAGGGAGGGGAGAGACCCAGTACTTC. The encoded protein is CASSLKSGGRGETQYF.

The CDR3 nucleotides read TGTGCCAGCAACCCAACGGTGAGGACTAGCGGGAACTTTGGTTCCTACGAGCAGTACTTC. Protein sequence: CASNPTVRTSGNFGSYEQYF. V usage is TRBV28 and J usage is TRBJ2-7, with 12 bases matching TRBD2. The CDR3 has 20 residues. The J segment lost 1 base and the V segment lost 7 bases, leaving 20 bases of the junction unmatched. CDR1 MDHEN and CDR2 SYDVKM come from the germline V gene.

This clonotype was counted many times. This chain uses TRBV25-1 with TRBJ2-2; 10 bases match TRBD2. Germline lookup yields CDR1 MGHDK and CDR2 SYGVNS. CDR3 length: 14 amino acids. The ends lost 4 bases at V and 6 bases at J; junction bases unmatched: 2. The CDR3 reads CASSASGSAGELFF. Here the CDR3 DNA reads TGTGCCAGCAGTGCTAGCGGGAGCGCCGGGGAGCTGTTTTTT.

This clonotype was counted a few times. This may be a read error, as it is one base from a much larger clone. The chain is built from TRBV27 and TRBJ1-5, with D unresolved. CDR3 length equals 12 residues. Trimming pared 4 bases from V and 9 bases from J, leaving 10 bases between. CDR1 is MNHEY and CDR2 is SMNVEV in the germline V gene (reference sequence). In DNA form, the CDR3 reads TGTGCCAGCAGTTCATTGGGTCGGCCCCAGCATTTT. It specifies CASSSLGRPQHF.

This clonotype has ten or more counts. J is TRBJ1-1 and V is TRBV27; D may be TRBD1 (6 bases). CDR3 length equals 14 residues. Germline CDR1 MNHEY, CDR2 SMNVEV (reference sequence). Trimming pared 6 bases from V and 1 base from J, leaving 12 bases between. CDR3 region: CASRSGEGNTEAFF. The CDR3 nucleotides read TGTGCCAGCAGATCAGGGGAGGGGAACACTGAAGCTTTCTTT.

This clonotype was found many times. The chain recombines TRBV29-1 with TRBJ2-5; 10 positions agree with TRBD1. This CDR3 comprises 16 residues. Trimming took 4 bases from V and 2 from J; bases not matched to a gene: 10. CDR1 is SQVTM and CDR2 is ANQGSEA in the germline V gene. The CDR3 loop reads CSVAPPGQGLQETQYF. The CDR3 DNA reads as TGCAGCGTTGCCCCTCCGGGACAGGGGTTACAAGAGACCCAGTACTTC.

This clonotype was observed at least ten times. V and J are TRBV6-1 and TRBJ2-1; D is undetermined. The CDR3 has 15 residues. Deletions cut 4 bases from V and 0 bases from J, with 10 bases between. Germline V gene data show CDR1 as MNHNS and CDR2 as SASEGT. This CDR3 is CASSAFAASYNEQFF. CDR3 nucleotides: TGTGCCAGCAGTGCCTTTGCGGCCTCCTACAATGAGCAGTTCTTC.

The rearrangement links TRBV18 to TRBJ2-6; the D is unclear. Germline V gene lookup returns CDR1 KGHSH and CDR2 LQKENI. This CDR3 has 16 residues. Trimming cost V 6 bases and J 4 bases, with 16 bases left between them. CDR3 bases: TGTGCCAGCTCCCCAATCTTAGGGTCCGGGGCCAACGTCCTGACTTTC. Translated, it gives CASSPILGSGANVLTF.

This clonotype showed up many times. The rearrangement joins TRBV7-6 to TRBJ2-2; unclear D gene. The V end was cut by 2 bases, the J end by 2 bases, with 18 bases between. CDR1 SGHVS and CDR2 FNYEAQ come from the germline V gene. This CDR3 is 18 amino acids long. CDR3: CASSLLPVSRRNTGELFF. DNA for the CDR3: TGTGCCAGCAGCTTACTTCCCGTATCTAGGCGAAACACCGGGGAGCTGTTTTTT.

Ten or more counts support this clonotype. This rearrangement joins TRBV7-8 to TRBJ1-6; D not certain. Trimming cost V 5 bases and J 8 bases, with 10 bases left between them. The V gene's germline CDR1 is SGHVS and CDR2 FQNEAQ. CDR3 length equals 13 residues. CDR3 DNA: TGTGCCAGCAGCCAGCTAAGGGATTCACCCCTCCACTTT. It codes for CASSQLRDSPLHF.

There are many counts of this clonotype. CDR3 in amino acids: CSAGGNTEAFF. The CDR3 coding sequence is TGCAGTGCTGGGGGGAACACTGAAGCTTTCTTT. This sequence joins TRBV20-1 and TRBJ1-1, with D perhaps TRBD1 (5 bases). Trimming took 5 bases from V and 1 from J, leaving 5 bases between them. Germline loops: CDR1 DFQATT, CDR2 SNEGSKA (reference sequence). The CDR3 spans 11 residues.

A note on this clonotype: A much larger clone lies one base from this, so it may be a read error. CDR3 sequence: CASSPTGGKLTKAFF. In DNA, the CDR3 is TGTGCCAGCAGCCCGACAGGGGGTAAGTTGACTAAAGCTTTCTTT. V is TRBV3-1 and J is TRBJ1-1; 9 nucleotides align to TRBD1. The CDR3 length is 15 residues. J was trimmed by 9 bases and V by 4 bases; bases with no gene match: 12. The germline V gene has CDR1 LGHDT and CDR2 YNNKEL (reference sequence).

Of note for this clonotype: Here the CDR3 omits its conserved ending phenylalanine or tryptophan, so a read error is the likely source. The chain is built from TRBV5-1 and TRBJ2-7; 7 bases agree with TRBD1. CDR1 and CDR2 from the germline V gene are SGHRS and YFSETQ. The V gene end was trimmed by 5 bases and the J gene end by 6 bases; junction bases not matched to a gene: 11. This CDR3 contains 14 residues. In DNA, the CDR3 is TGCGCCAGCAGACACCAGACAGGGTCGGTCGAGCAGTACCTC. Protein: CASRHQTGSVEQYL.

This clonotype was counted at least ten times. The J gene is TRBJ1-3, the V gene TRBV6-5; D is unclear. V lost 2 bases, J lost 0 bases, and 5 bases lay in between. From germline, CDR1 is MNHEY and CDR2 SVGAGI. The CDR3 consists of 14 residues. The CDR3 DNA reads TGTGCCAGCAGTTACAAGGGCTCTGGAAACACCATATATTTT. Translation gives CASSYKGSGNTIYF.

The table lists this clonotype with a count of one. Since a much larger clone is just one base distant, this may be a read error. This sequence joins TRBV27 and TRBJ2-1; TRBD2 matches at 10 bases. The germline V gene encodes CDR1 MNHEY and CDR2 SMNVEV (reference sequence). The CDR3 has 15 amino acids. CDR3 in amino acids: CVSSLVGTSAHEQFF. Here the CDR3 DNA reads TGTGTCAGCAGTTTAGTTGGGACTAGCGCCCATGAGCAGTTCTTC.

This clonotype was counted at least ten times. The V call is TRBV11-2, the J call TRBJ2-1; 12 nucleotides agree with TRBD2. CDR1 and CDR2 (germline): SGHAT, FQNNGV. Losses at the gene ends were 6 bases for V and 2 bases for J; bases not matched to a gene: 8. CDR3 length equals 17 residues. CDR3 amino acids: CASREWASGRAYNEQFF. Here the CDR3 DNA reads TGTGCCAGCAGGGAATGGGCTAGCGGGAGGGCCTACAATGAGCAGTTCTTC.

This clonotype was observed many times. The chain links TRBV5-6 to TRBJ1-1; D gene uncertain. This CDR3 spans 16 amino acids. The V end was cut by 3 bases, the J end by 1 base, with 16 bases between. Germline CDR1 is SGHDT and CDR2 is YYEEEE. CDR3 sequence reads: CASSSTRHLPNTEAFF. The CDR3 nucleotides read TGTGCCAGCAGCTCGACTCGACATCTCCCGAACACTGAAGCTTTCTTT.